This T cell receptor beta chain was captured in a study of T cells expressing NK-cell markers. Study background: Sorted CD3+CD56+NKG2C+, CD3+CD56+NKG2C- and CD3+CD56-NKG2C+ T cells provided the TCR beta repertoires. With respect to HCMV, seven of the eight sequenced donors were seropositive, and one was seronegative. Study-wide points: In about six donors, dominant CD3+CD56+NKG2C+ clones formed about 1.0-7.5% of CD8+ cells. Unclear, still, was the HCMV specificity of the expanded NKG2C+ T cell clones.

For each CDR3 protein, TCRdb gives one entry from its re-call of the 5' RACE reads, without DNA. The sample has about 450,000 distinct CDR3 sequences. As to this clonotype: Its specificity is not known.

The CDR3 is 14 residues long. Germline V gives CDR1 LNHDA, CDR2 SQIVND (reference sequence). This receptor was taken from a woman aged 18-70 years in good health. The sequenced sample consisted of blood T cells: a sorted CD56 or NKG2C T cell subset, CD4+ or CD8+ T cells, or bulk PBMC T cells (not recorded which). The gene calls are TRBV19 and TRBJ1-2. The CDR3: CASNDRLRNYGYTF.